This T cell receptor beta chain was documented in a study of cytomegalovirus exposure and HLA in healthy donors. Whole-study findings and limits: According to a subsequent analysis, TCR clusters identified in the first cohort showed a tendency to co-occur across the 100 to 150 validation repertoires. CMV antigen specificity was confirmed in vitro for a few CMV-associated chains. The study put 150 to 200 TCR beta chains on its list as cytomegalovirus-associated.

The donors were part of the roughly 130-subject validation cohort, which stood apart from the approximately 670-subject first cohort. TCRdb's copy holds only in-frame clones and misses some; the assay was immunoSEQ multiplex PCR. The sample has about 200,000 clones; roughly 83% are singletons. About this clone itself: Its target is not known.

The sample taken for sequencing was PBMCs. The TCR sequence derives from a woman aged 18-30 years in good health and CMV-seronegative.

The CDR3 DNA is TGTGCCAGTACATCCACAGGGGCGGGCTATGGCTACACCTTC. It is translated as CASTSTGAGYGYTF. The rearrangement joins TRBV19 to TRBJ1-2, with 7 bases that match TRBD1. Germline V CDR1 and CDR2: LNHDA, SQIVND (reference sequence). The CDR3 contains 14 residues. Unmatched junction bases numbered 9, after V lost 7 bases and J lost 4 bases.